This T cell receptor beta chain comes out of a study of cytomegalovirus exposure and HLA in healthy donors. Study conclusions and caveats: Some V segments, TRBV6-2 and TRBV6-3 among them, were indistinguishable and were therefore excluded.

For this clone: Its antigen is currently unknown.

The CDR3 length is 15 residues. Per the germline V gene, CDR1 is LNHDA and CDR2 is SQIVND (reference sequence). V was pared by 7 bases and J by 7 bases, with 11 bases of the junction left unmatched. In the PCR, 60 Vbeta and 13 Jbeta primers were used. The assay was immunoSEQ multiplex PCR, and TCRdb's table has in-frame clones only and misses some. This sample has roughly 100,000 clones; 70% to 85% occur once, and the top ten carry around 5%. The sequenced sample consisted of PBMCs. The clonotype originates from a man aged 25-40 years in good health and CMV-seropositive. The chain is built from TRBV19 and TRBJ1-5, with 9 bases fitting TRBD1. CDR3 loop: CASTYGDRESQPQHF. The CDR3, as DNA: TGTGCCAGTACTTATGGGGACAGGGAGAGCCAGCCCCAGCATTTT.